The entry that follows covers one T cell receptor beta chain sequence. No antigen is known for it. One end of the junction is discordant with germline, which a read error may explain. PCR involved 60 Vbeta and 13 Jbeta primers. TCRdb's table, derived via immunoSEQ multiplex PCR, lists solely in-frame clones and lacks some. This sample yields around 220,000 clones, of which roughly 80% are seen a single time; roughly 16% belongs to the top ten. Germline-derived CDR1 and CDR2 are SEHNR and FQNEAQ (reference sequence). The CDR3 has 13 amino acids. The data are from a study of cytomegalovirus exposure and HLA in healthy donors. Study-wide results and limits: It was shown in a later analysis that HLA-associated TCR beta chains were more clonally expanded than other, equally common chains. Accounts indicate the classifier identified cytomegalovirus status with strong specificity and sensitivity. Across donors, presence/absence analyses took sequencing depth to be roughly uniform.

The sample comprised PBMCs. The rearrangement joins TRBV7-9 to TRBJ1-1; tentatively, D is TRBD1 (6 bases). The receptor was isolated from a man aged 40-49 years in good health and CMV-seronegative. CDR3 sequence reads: CSSSFPGDTEAFF. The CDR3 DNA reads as TGTTCCAGCAGCTTTCCAGGGGACACTGAAGCTTTCTTT.